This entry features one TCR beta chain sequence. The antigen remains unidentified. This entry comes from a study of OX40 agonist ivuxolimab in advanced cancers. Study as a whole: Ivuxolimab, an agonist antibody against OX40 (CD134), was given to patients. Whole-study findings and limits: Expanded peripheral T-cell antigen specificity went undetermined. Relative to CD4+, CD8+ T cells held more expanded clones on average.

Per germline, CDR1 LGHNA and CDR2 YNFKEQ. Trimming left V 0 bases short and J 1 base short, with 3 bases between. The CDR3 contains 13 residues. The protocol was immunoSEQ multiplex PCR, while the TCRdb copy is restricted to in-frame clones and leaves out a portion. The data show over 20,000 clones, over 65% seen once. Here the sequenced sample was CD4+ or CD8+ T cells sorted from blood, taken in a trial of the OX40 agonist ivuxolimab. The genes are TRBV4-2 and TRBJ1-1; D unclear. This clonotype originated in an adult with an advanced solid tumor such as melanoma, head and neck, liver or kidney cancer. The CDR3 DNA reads TGTGCCAGCAGCCAAGACAGGAACACTGAAGCTTTCTTT. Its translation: CASSQDRNTEAFF.